A selection of T cell receptor beta chains follows, all from one sample in a study of blood T cell repertoires in COVID-19. Profiled with immunoSEQ multiplex PCR; TCRdb holds only in-frame clones, not every one. The data hold around 250,000 clones, with roughly nine tenths observed a single time. Sequencing input: peripheral blood. These receptors all stem from a man aged 60 to 75 with acute or convalescent COVID-19. Each CDR3 is given with its conserved first and last residue. The order of the fields is V gene, D gene, clone size, J gene, CDR3 protein, CDR3 DNA. D genes are given only for firm matches. Rows may omit the clone size; those that give it use once, few, many or a size class.

v_call: TRBV27; d_call: .; clone_size: .; j_call: TRBJ2-7; cdr3_aa: CASSFSGSYEQYF; cdr3_nt: TGTGCCAGCAGTTTTTCCGGGTCCTACGAGCAGTACTTC
v_call: TRBV4-3; d_call: TRBD1; clone_size: .; j_call: TRBJ2-7; cdr3_aa: CASSQDRTSYEQYF; cdr3_nt: TGCGCCAGCAGCCAGGACAGGACCTCCTACGAGCAGTACTTC
v_call: TRBV5-1; d_call: .; clone_size: .; j_call: TRBJ1-1; cdr3_aa: CASSQAPGHVNTEAFF; cdr3_nt: TGCGCCAGCAGCCAGGCACCGGGACACGTGAACACTGAAGCTTTCTTT
v_call: TRBV5-1; d_call: .; clone_size: .; j_call: TRBJ1-1; cdr3_aa: CASSDTTSNTEAFF; cdr3_nt: TGCGCCAGCAGCGACACGACATCGAACACTGAAGCTTTCTTT
v_call: TRBV6-1; d_call: TRBD2; clone_size: .; j_call: TRBJ2-1; cdr3_aa: CASSAWTSGREHFSYNEQFF; cdr3_nt: TGTGCCAGCAGTGCCTGGACTAGCGGGAGAGAACACTTCTCCTACAATGAGCAGTTCTTC
v_call: TRBV9; d_call: TRBD2; clone_size: .; j_call: TRBJ2-2; cdr3_aa: CASSPRTSGNTGELFF; cdr3_nt: TGTGCCAGCAGCCCACGGACTAGCGGAAACACCGGGGAGCTGTTTTTT
v_call: TRBV3-1/TRBV3-2; d_call: .; clone_size: .; j_call: TRBJ1-2; cdr3_aa: CASSLLYGYTF; cdr3_nt: TGTGCCAGCAGCCTACTCTATGGCTACACCTTC
v_call: TRBV6-5; d_call: .; clone_size: .; j_call: TRBJ1-1; cdr3_aa: CASSTSRGGTEAFF; cdr3_nt: TGTGCCAGCAGTACCTCCCGGGGGGGAACTGAAGCTTTCTTT
v_call: TRBV5-1; d_call: TRBD2; clone_size: once; j_call: TRBJ2-1; cdr3_aa: CASGFGGGNEQFF; cdr3_nt: TGCGCCAGCGGCTTCGGGGGAGGGAATGAGCAGTTCTTC
v_call: TRBV11-3; d_call: .; clone_size: .; j_call: TRBJ2-5; cdr3_aa: CASSLDGGAGETQYF; cdr3_nt: TGTGCCAGCAGCTTAGATGGCGGGGCTGGTGAGACCCAGTACTTC
v_call: TRBV11-1; d_call: TRBD2; clone_size: .; j_call: TRBJ2-1; cdr3_aa: CASSLGLAGDYNEQFF; cdr3_nt: TGTGCCAGCAGCTTAGGACTAGCGGGGGACTACAATGAGCAGTTCTTC
v_call: TRBV5-4; d_call: TRBD1; clone_size: .; j_call: TRBJ1-2; cdr3_aa: CASSLVGQGGYGYTF; cdr3_nt: TGTGCCAGCAGCTTGGTCGGACAGGGTGGCTATGGCTACACCTTC
v_call: TRBV6-5; d_call: TRBD2; clone_size: .; j_call: TRBJ2-5; cdr3_aa: CASNGLAGVETQYF; cdr3_nt: TGTGCCAGCAATGGACTAGCGGGAGTAGAGACCCAGTACTTC